One T cell receptor beta chain is described in this entry. This sample is drawn from a study of blood T cell repertoires in COVID-19. The overall study: PBMCs, B-cell-depleted T cells, or T cells provided the cDNA or gDNA that made up the material.

J gave up 4 bases and V 0 bases, and 8 bases lay outside the gene matches. The CDR3 has 16 amino acids. From germline, CDR1 is MNHEY and CDR2 SVGAGI. Libraries were prepared by immunoSEQ multiplex PCR; TCRdb keeps only in-frame clonotypes and omits some of them. The top ten clones hold about a third of a sample with 65,000 to 95,000 clones, 60% to 80% of them seen once. Sequencing was done on a sample of peripheral blood. The chain carries TRBV6-5 and TRBJ2-5; 7 bases are a match to TRBD2. The sequence derives from a man in his sixties with COVID-19, enrolled during active disease. The DNA for the CDR3 is TGTGCCAGCAGTTACTCGACACTAGCGTTAGGAGAGACCCAGTACTTC. Translating gives CASSYSTLALGETQYF.